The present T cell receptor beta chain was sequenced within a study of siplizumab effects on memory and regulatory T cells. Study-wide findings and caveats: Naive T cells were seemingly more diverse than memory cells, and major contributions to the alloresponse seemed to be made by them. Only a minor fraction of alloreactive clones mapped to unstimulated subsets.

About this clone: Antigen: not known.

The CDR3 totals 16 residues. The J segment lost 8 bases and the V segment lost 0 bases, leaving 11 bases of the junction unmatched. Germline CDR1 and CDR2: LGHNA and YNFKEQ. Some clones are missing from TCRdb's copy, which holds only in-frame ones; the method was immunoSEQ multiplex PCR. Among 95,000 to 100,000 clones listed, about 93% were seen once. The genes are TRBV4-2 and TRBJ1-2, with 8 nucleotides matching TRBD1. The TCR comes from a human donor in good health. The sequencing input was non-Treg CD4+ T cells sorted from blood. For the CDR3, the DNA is TGTGCCAGCAGCCAAGAACTGGGACAGGTCCCACAGGGCTACACCTTC. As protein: CASSQELGQVPQGYTF.